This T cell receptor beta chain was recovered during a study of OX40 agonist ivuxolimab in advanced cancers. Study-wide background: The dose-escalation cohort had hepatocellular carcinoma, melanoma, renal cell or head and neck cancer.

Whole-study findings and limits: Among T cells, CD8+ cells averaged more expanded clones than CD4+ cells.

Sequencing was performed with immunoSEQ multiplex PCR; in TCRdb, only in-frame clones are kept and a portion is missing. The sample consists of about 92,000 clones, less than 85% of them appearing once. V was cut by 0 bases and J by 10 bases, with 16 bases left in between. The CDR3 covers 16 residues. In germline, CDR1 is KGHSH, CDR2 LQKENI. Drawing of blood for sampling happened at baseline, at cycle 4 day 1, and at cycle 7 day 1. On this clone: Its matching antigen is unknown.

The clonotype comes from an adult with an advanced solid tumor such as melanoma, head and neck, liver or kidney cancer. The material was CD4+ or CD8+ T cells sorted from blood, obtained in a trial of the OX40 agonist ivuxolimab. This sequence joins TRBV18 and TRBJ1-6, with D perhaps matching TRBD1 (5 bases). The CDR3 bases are TGTGCCAGCTCACCACCTGACGGGGCGGGGAGGTCACCCCTCCACTTT. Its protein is CASSPPDGAGRSPLHF.